This T cell receptor (beta chain) was captured in a study of cytomegalovirus exposure and HLA in healthy donors. As to this clone: The antigen is undetermined.

Though nominally healthy at sampling, donors likely had unrecorded immune exposures. Germline values: CDR1 SGHKS, CDR2 YYEKEE (reference sequence). V lost 4 bases and J lost 10; bases outside the gene matches: 8. There are 13 residues in the CDR3. Overall study findings and caveats: A link between a missense DCLRE1C variant and TCR beta V- and J-gene trimming emerged from a later analysis. The listing of 160 or so TCR beta chains classed them as cytomegalovirus-associated. Because they were indistinguishable, some V segments, including TRBV6-2 and TRBV6-3, were excluded.

Researchers ran the PCR with 60 Vbeta and 13 Jbeta primers. Assay used: immunoSEQ multiplex PCR; TCRdb lists only in-frame clones, some missing. Here the sample spans about 96,000 clones, 65% to 85% being singletons. The TCR comes from a woman in her seventies in good health and CMV-seropositive. The chain carries TRBV5-5 and TRBJ1-2; 9 bases fit TRBD1. The source material was PBMCs. The DNA of the CDR3 is TGTGCCAGCAGCCTGGACAGGGGTAGCGACTACACCTTC. Translated, it gives CASSLDRGSDYTF. The variable domain in full, with the rest retrieved from reference TRBV5-5 and TRBJ1-2, is DAGVTQSPTHLIKTRGQQVTLRCSPISGHKSVSWYQQVLGQGPQFIFQYYEKEERGRGNFPDRFSARQFPNYSSELNVNALLLGDSALYLCASSLDRGSDYTFGSGTRLTVV.